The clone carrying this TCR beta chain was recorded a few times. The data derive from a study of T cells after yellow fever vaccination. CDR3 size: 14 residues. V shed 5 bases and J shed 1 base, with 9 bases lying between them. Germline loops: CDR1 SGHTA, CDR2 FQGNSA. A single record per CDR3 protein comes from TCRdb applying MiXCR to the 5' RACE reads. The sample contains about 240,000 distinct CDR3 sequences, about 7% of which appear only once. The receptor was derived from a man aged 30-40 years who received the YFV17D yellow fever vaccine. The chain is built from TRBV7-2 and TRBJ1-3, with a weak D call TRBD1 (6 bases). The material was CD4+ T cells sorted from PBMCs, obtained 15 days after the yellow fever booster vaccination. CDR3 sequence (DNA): TGTGCCAGCAGCAAACAGGGTTCTGGAAACACCATATATTTT. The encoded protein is CASSKQGSGNTIYF.